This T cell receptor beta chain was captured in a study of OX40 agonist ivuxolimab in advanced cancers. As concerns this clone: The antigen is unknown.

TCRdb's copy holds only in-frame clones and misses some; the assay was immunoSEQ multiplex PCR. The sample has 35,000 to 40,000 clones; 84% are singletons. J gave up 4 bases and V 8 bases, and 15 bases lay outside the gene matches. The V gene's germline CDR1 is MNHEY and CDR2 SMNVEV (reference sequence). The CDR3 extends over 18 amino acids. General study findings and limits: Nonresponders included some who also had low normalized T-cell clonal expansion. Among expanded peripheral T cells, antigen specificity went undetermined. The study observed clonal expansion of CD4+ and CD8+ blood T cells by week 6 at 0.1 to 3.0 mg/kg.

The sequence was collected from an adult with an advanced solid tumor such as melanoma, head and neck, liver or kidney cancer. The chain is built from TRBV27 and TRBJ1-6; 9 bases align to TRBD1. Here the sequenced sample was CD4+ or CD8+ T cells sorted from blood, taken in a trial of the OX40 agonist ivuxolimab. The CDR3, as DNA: TGTGCCAGCCCAAATACCACCGGGACAGGGTGGTATAATTCACCCCTCCACTTT. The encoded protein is CASPNTTGTGWYNSPLHF.